A selection of T cell receptor beta chains follows, all from one sample in a study of CD8 T cells in ankylosing spondylitis. TCRdb reanalysed the 5' RACE reads using MiXCR and keeps one entry per CDR3 protein. There are 100,000 to 150,000 distinct CDR3 sequences in the sample; approximately 14% occur only once, and under 3% lies in the top ten. Sequenced input: blood, either unsorted or a sorted T cell fraction (not recorded which). The receptors shown here come from a female donor with ankylosing spondylitis or in good health (not recorded which). CDR3s include the opening cysteine and the closing phenylalanine or tryptophan. A D gene is named only where the DNA matches it firmly. Only some rows state a clone size, as once, few, many or a class for expanded clones.

clone_size	d_call	j_call	v_call	cdr3_aa	cdr3_nt
few	NA	TRBJ2-3	TRBV5-1	CASSPHSTDTQYF	TGCGCCAGCAGCCCCCACAGCACAGATACGCAGTATTTT
NA	NA	TRBJ2-7	TRBV5-1	CASRPRTANLPGHYEQYF	TGCGCCAGCCGTCCGCGGACAGCCAATTTGCCGGGTCACTACGAGCAGTACTTC
NA	NA	TRBJ2-3	TRBV4-1	CASSQVGPVWKDTQYF	TGCGCCAGCAGCCAAGTAGGGCCCGTGTGGAAAGATACGCAGTATTTT
many	NA	TRBJ1-1	TRBV6-5	CASSYGWEGTEAFF	TGTGCCAGCAGTTACGGATGGGAGGGGACTGAAGCTTTCTTT
many	NA	TRBJ1-2	TRBV11-2	CASSSKVAGKGAGYGYTF	TGTGCCAGCAGCTCGAAGGTGGCAGGGAAAGGGGCCGGGTATGGCTACACCTTC
few	NA	TRBJ2-7	TRBV19	CASSPGPAYEQYF	TGTGCCAGTAGTCCTGGACCAGCCTACGAGCAGTACTTC
NA	TRBD1	TRBJ1-2	TRBV27	CASRDSTSHGYTF	TGTGCCAGCCGGGACAGCACATCGCATGGCTACACCTTC
NA	TRBD2	TRBJ2-5	TRBV20-1	CSARAMGLAGEGETQYF	TGCAGTGCTAGAGCAATGGGACTAGCGGGAGAGGGGGAGACCCAGTACTTC
many	TRBD1	TRBJ2-3	TRBV5-1	CASSSGQGNMNTDTQYF	TGCGCCAGCAGCTCCGGACAGGGGAACATGAACACAGATACGCAGTATTTT
many	TRBD2	TRBJ2-3	TRBV28	CASSPTPSGPSTDTQYF	TGTGCCAGCAGTCCAACTCCTAGCGGGCCTAGCACAGATACGCAGTATTTT
NA	NA	TRBJ2-1	TRBV5-4	CASSLGAENEQFF	TGTGCCAGCAGCTTGGGGGCTGAAAATGAGCAGTTCTTC
NA	NA	TRBJ2-3	TRBV20-1	CSARDPLPGEAHTQYF	TGCAGTGCTAGAGATCCGCTCCCGGGGGAAGCACATACGCAGTATTTC
NA	NA	TRBJ2-3	TRBV20-1	CSASPLDTQYF	TGCAGTGCTAGCCCCCTCGATACGCAGTATTTT
many	NA	TRBJ2-1	TRBV12-3/TRBV12-4	CASSLKDREQFF	TGTGCCAGCAGTTTAAAGGACCGTGAGCAGTTCTTC
NA	NA	TRBJ2-3	TRBV20-1	CSARGVWSPPDTQYF	TGCAGTGCTAGAGGGGTGTGGTCCCCCCCAGATACGCAGTATTTT
many	NA	TRBJ1-2	TRBV20-1	CSARERQSSGYTF	TGCAGTGCTAGAGAAAGACAGTCTTCTGGCTACACCTTC
few	NA	TRBJ1-4	TRBV5-6	CASSQTLQEPNEKLFF	TGTGCCAGCAGCCAGACGTTGCAGGAACCTAATGAAAAACTGTTTTTT
NA	NA	TRBJ2-1	TRBV18	CASSPASGDNEQFF	TGTGCCAGCTCACCAGCGTCGGGGGACAATGAGCAGTTCTTC
few	TRBD2	TRBJ2-7	TRBV20-1	CSAREKGLAGFYEQYF	TGCAGTGCTAGAGAGAAAGGACTAGCGGGATTCTACGAGCAGTACTTC
many	NA	TRBJ2-2	TRBV20-1	CSAINGGNTGELFF	TGCAGTGCTATTAACGGGGGGAACACCGGGGAGCTGTTTTTT
NA	NA	TRBJ2-2	TRBV13	CASSLVGQSNTGELFF	TGTGCCAGCAGCTTAGTTGGCCAGTCGAACACCGGGGAGCTGTTTTTT
many	TRBD1	TRBJ2-2	TRBV29-1	CSVEDRAGFGELFF	TGCAGCGTAGAGGACAGGGCCGGGTTCGGGGAGCTGTTTTTT
NA	NA	TRBJ1-2	TRBV28	CASSPTGRENYGYTF	TGTGCCAGCAGTCCAACGGGGCGGGAGAACTATGGCTACACCTTC
NA	NA	TRBJ1-1	TRBV5-5	CASSPIGGGNTEAFF	TGTGCCAGCAGCCCGATAGGGGGGGGAAACACTGAAGCTTTCTTT